This T cell receptor (beta chain) derives from a study of blood T cells in healthy people across ages (dated by TCRdb to about 2015). Background for the entire study: In model experiments, template switching captured roughly one uniquely barcoded TCR beta cDNA molecule for every two T cells. The study measured age-related changes in TCR beta repertoire diversity using deep sequencing normalized with unique cDNA molecular identifiers. Donors were grouped into four age groups: young (average approximately 15 years), middle-aged (over 35), aged (around 60) and long-lived (about 82). To avoid experimental bias, donors of different ages were spread randomly across the sequencing lanes. The study analyzed two additional independent replicas of 1 million unique cDNA reads from the same blood draw for two donors, one aged 18 to 30 and one aged 80 or older. Summary of the overall study and its limitations: Donor CMV infection status was unknown, potentially confounding age-related changes in expanded clonotypes. The long-lived group showed more naive CD4+ T cells, fewer expanded clones and increased TCR diversity than the aged group, suggesting age selection. Estimates of total diversity based on one million sequenced T cells were considered lower bounds and underestimates. There was a strong correlation between observed TCR beta diversity and the percentage of naive T cells measured by flow cytometry. Since profiling was done on bulk unsorted PBMCs, naive and antigen-experienced compartments could not be conclusively compared. As age increased, observed TCR beta diversity per million T cells dropped in a roughly linear way, and a significant reduction was already evident by age about 40.

Donors were roughly 40 systemically healthy Caucasian individuals from Russia aged roughly 6 to 100 years. Approximately 9.3 milliliters of peripheral blood were collected from each donor into EDTA-treated Vacutainer tubes. PBMCs were isolated by Ficoll-Paque density-gradient centrifugation, with at least 6.5 million obtained per sample. Trizol reagent was used to extract total RNA from the PBMCs, yielding at least 6 micrograms per sample. For every donor, flow cytometry on a PBMC aliquot measured the percentage of naive CD45RAhigh/CD27high T cells. Library generation was performed with 5' RACE. A second PCR of about 7 to 12 cycles was performed with a sample-barcoded 5' primer and a J-beta primer mix. Each TCR beta cDNA molecule received a unique molecular identifier from a template-switch 5' adaptor carrying 12 random nucleotides. At least 3 million CDR3-containing paired-end reads were obtained from each sample. The Mint cDNA synthesis kit, primed by a TRBC-specific oligonucleotide, was used to synthesize first-strand cDNA from all RNA. All cDNA was treated with uracil-DNA glycosylase and then went through a first 18-cycle PCR with the universal primers M1SS and BC2_uni_R. The authors processed their data as follows. For normalization, 1 million high-quality reads, each with a distinct molecular identifier, were randomly selected from each sample. Reads sharing molecular identifiers were discarded rather than binned into consensus sequences. MiTCR, with a Q25 quality threshold and the strictest error-elimination algorithm, was used for CDR3 identification, clonotype clustering and error correction. A nonparametric unseen species model with Euler transformation was used to estimate a lower bound on total TCR beta diversity. TCRdb reprocessing: public reads trimmed at Q25 with fastp, clones called with MiXCR, in-frame beta chains kept. Merged by CDR3 protein, the rows form single entries marked with the most common genes and DNA. Clone size and V and J calls follow TCRdb, not the original study. Within this sample are some 1.8 million distinct CDR3 sequences, with 30% to 40% of them counted one time only. The top ten clones comprise more than 20% of the sample.

V is pruned by 2 bases and J by 1 base, leaving 4 bases of the junction without a gene match. The germline V gene gives CDR1 as MGHRA and CDR2 as YSYEKL. From cysteine to phenylalanine, the CDR3 is 17 amino acids long. The CDR3 DNA has 51 bases and is translated from base 1. On this clonotype itself: The antigen this receptor binds is unknown. Base quality data are lacking; no much larger clone is found one base away.

Material: blood. The V gene is TRBV4-1 and the J gene is TRBJ2-3, with TRBD2 matching 12 junction bases. The sequence was collected from a human donor in good health. At the DNA level, the sequence is TGCGCCAGCAGCCAACTAGCGGGGGGGCGTCGCACAGATACGCAGTATTTT. This yields the protein CASSQLAGGRRTDTQYF.